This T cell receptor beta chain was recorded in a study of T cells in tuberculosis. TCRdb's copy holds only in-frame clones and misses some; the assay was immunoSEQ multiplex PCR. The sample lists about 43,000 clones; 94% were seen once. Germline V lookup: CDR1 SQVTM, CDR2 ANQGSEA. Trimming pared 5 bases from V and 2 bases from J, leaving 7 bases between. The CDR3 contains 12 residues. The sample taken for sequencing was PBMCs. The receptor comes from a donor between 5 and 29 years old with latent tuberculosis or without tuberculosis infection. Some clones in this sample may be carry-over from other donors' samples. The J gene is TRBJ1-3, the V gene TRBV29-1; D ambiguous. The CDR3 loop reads CSVTRAGNTIYF. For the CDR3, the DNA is TGCAGCGTTACGAGAGCTGGAAACACCATATATTTT.